These 32 T cell receptor beta chains were sequenced from one sample in a study of cytomegalovirus exposure and HLA in healthy donors. The PCR contained 60 Vbeta and 13 Jbeta primers. Using immunoSEQ multiplex PCR, the repertoire was profiled, and TCRdb retains in-frame clones only, with some absent. The sample holds roughly 120,000 clones; roughly four fifths are singletons and the top ten take 1.3%. Sequenced material: PBMCs. Every receptor here comes from a woman aged 25 to 39 in good health and CMV-seronegative.

The rearrangement joins TRBV30 to TRBJ1-5, with D possibly being TRBD1 (5 bases). The germline gives CDR1 GTSNPN, CDR2 SVGIG (reference sequence). V was pared by 1 base and J by 4 bases, with 11 bases between. This CDR3 has 14 amino acids. The DNA for the CDR3 is TGTGCCTGGAGTGGCGGGACCGGTAATCAGCCCCAGCATTTT. Protein sequence: CAWSGGTGNQPQHF.

This clone was counted once. This chain joins TRBV7-2 and TRBJ2-7, with D tentatively TRBD1 (6 bases). This CDR3 region has 14 residues. Germline V gene data show CDR1 as SGHTA and CDR2 as FQGNSA. V lost 5 bases and J lost 2, with 13 bases in between. The CDR3 nucleotides read TGTGCCAGCAGCGCGACCCCAGGGGCCTACGAGCAGTACTTC. This codes for CASSATPGAYEQYF.

V and J are TRBV5-6 and TRBJ2-1; tentatively, D is TRBD1 (5 bases). Germline CDR1 reads SGHDT; CDR2 reads YYEEEE. The CDR3 consists of 16 residues. Trimming shortened V by 5 bases and J by 5 bases, and 20 bases separated the two germline ends. The DNA for the CDR3 is TGTGCCAGCAGACAAAGACCGCAGGGAACGCACAATGAGCAGTTCTTC. Its translation is CASRQRPQGTHNEQFF.

With regard to this clone: This sample also contains other DNA sequences that code for the same CDR3. The chain links TRBV27 to TRBJ1-5; no reliable D call. The CDR3 spans 13 residues. Trimming took 3 bases from V and 0 from J, leaving 3 bases between them. Germline V gives CDR1 MNHEY, CDR2 SMNVEV (reference sequence). DNA for the CDR3: TGTGCCAGCAGTTTCCTTAGCAATCAGCCCCAGCATTTT. Its translation is CASSFLSNQPQHF.

The genes are TRBV28 and TRBJ1-5; D unclear. Per the germline V gene, CDR1 is MDHEN and CDR2 is SYDVKM. V lost 5 bases, J lost 2 bases, and 13 bases lay in between. The CDR3 length is 15 residues. CDR3 amino acids: CASSELGFGNQPQHF. CDR3 nucleotides: TGTGCCAGCAGTGAACTGGGCTTTGGCAATCAGCCCCAGCATTTT.

This sequence joins TRBV9 and TRBJ2-1; no definite D call. The V end was cut by 1 base, the J end by 1 base, with 9 bases between. The germline CDR1 and CDR2 sequences are SGDLS and YYNGEE. The CDR3 has 15 amino acids. The CDR3 DNA is TGTGCCAGCAGCGTACTTGCACAGTCCTACAATGAGCAGTTCTTC. This codes for CASSVLAQSYNEQFF.

V is TRBV10-3 and J is TRBJ2-7; D possibly corresponds to TRBD2 (5 bases). The CDR3 covers 11 residues. CDR1 is ENHRY, CDR2 SYGVKD, per germline. V was clipped by 11 bases and J by 3 bases, with 11 bases between them. CDR3 residues: CAAAGDYEQYF. CDR3 in DNA: TGTGCCGCAGCCGGGGACTACGAGCAGTACTTC.

The chain links TRBV15 to TRBJ1-1, with D possibly matching TRBD1 (6 bases). Trimming took 0 bases from V and 10 from J, leaving 15 bases between them. The CDR3 consists of 14 residues. Germline V gene sequence: CDR1 LNHNV, CDR2 YYDKDF (reference sequence). CDR3 sequence (DNA): TGTGCCACCAGCAGAGAACCTCTACAGGGACGAGCTTTCTTT. Translating it yields CATSREPLQGRAFF.

The rearrangement uses TRBV5-1 and TRBJ1-2; 7 bases fit TRBD1. The V gene end was trimmed by 4 bases and the J gene end by 2 bases; junction bases not matched to a gene: 8. CDR1 SGHRS and CDR2 YFSETQ come from the germline V gene. CDR3 length: 15 residues. Here the CDR3 reads CASSPRGQQNYGYTF. CDR3 sequence (DNA): TGCGCCAGCAGCCCGCGGGGACAGCAAAACTATGGCTACACCTTC.

V and J are TRBV6-6 and TRBJ2-7, with TRBD1 as a possible D gene (7 bases). The germline V gene has CDR1 MNHNY and CDR2 SVGAGI (reference sequence). Trimming took off 4 bases at V and 11 bases at J, with 12 bases between the two ends. The CDR3 is 11 amino acids. The CDR3 coding sequence is TGTGCCAGCAGTTTAGACAGGGAGGAGTACTTC. It yields the protein CASSLDREEYF.

This clone occurred once. The chain joins TRBV9 to TRBJ2-2; D may be TRBD2 (6 bases). V was shortened by 4 bases and J by 7 bases, with 17 bases between the two germline ends. The CDR3 loop spans 15 amino acids. Germline V gene lookup returns CDR1 SGDLS and CDR2 YYNGEE. CDR3 sequence reads: CASSQIAREVGELFF. CDR3 sequence (DNA): TGTGCCAGCAGCCAGATAGCGAGGGAGGTCGGGGAGCTGTTTTTT.

This clone was seen once. V and J are TRBV15 and TRBJ2-7; a weak D match, TRBD2 (6 bases). CDR3 length equals 14 residues. Per germline, CDR1 LNHNV and CDR2 YYDKDF (reference sequence). Trimming shortened V by 5 bases and J by 3 bases, and 14 bases separated the two germline ends. Here the CDR3 reads CATSERESIYEQYF. The CDR3 nucleotides read TGTGCCACCAGCGAACGGGAGTCGATCTACGAGCAGTACTTC. Using reference TRBV15 and TRBJ2-7 for the parts outside the CDR3, the full variable domain is DAMVIQNPRYQVTQFGKPVTLSCSQTLNHNVMYWYQQKSSQAPKLLFHYYDKDFNNEADTPDNFQSRRPNTSFCFLDIRSPGLGDTAMYLCATSERESIYEQYFGPGTRLTVT.

The chain links TRBV6-5 to TRBJ2-1, with D possibly being TRBD1 (6 bases). Trimming cost V 5 bases and J 2 bases, with 7 bases left between them. The CDR3 has 13 residues. Germline CDR1 and CDR2: MNHEY and SVGAGI. CDR3 DNA: TGTGCCAGCAGTCGGGACACCTACAATGAGCAGTTCTTC. Translation: CASSRDTYNEQFF.

The gene calls are TRBV4-3 and TRBJ2-7; weak D call: TRBD1 (6 bases). V was pared by 0 bases and J by 2 bases, with 8 bases between. Germline values: CDR1 LGHNA, CDR2 YSLEER. This CDR3 contains 14 residues. The CDR3 loop is CASSQDRGPYEQYF. The CDR3 DNA sequence: TGCGCCAGCAGCCAAGACAGGGGTCCCTACGAGCAGTACTTC.

J is TRBJ2-3 and V is TRBV7-6; 7 nucleotides match TRBD2. V shed 1 base, J shed 2 bases, and the junction held 9 bases outside the gene matches. CDR1 and CDR2 from the germline V gene are SGHVS and FNYEAQ. CDR3 size: 17 residues. CDR3 loop: CASSLGSSGETTDTQYF. The DNA for the CDR3 is TGTGCCAGCAGCTTAGGATCTAGCGGTGAGACCACAGATACGCAGTATTTT.

In its sample, this clone was seen a few times. The J gene is TRBJ1-2, the V gene TRBV27, with a weak D call TRBD1 (5 bases). Germline V gene sequence: CDR1 MNHEY, CDR2 SMNVEV (reference sequence). This CDR3 has 13 residues. V was trimmed by 3 bases and J by 8 bases, leaving 13 bases between them. CDR3 amino acids: CASSFAREGGYTF. As DNA, the CDR3 is TGTGCCAGCAGTTTCGCCAGGGAGGGAGGCTACACCTTC.

A single count supports this clone. The V gene is TRBV7-8, the J gene TRBJ2-1; D is perhaps TRBD2 (5 bases). The germline V gene has CDR1 SGHVS and CDR2 FQNEAQ. The CDR3 covers 18 residues. Trimming took 0 bases from V and 1 from J, leaving 16 bases between them. The CDR3: CASSLASTAGGSYNEQFF. The CDR3 DNA reads TGTGCCAGCAGCTTAGCTTCTACAGCAGGCGGGTCCTACAATGAGCAGTTCTTC.

The chain combines TRBV29-1 with TRBJ1-1; 8 nucleotides agree with TRBD1. This CDR3 is 11 amino acids long. Germline V lookup: CDR1 SQVTM, CDR2 ANQGSEA. The J segment lost 9 bases and the V segment lost 4 bases, leaving 4 bases of the junction unmatched. The CDR3 sequence: CSVAQGAKAFF. As DNA, the CDR3 is TGCAGCGTTGCGCAGGGGGCTAAAGCTTTCTTT.

The CDR3 DNA sequence: TGCAGCGTTTCTAGCGGGAGGGCCACCAACTACAATGAGCAGTTCTTC. Residues: CSVSSGRATNYNEQFF. V gene TRBV29-1 combines with J gene TRBJ2-1; TRBD2 matches 12 bases. Germline CDR1 SQVTM, CDR2 ANQGSEA. The CDR3 runs 16 residues. V gave up 5 bases and J gave up 3 bases; unmatched junction bases: 8.

This clone was counted once. The chain uses TRBV7-2 and TRBJ1-5, with D possibly TRBD1 on 5 matching bases. Trimming removed 5 bases at V and 0 bases at J, with 11 bases between. Germline CDR1 and CDR2: SGHTA and FQGNSA. This CDR3 contains 15 residues. CDR3 region: CASSPGGNSNQPQHF. CDR3 in DNA: TGTGCCAGCAGCCCCGGGGGTAATAGCAATCAGCCCCAGCATTTT.

The rearrangement joins TRBV30 to TRBJ2-2; 7 bases agree with TRBD1. The CDR3 consists of 15 residues. The V segment lost 2 bases and the J segment 2 bases; nucleotides outside the gene matches: 5. Germline values: CDR1 GTSNPN, CDR2 SVGIG (reference sequence). The chain's CDR3 is CAWSFRGRNTGELFF. CDR3 bases: TGTGCCTGGAGTTTTAGGGGGCGCAACACCGGGGAGCTGTTTTTT.

For this clone: One junction end disagrees with the germline gene, perhaps due to a read error. The genes are TRBV4-1 and TRBJ1-1; unclear D gene. From germline, CDR1 is MGHRA and CDR2 YSYEKL. This CDR3 region has 15 residues. CDR3 sequence: CTSSQEGRGNTEAFF. CDR3 in DNA: TGCACCAGCAGCCAAGAAGGTCGGGGGAACACTGAAGCTTTCTTT.

The rearrangement links TRBV12-5 to TRBJ1-1; 8 nucleotides line up with TRBD1. CDR3 length equals 17 residues. V was clipped by 1 base and J by 0 bases; unmatched bases: 7. Germline-derived CDR1 and CDR2 are LGHNT and FRNRAP. The CDR3 loop is CASGLARQGQMNTEAFF. The CDR3 DNA sequence: TGTGCTAGTGGTTTGGCCCGACAGGGGCAAATGAACACTGAAGCTTTCTTT.

The rearrangement joins TRBV11-2 to TRBJ2-5; TRBD2 might be the D (6 bases). The CDR3 extends over 14 amino acids. CDR1 and CDR2 (germline): SGHAT, FQNNGV. Between the trimmed V and J ends, which lost 2 bases and 0 bases, there was a span of 7 bases. CDR3 region: CASSLRRDQETQYF. As DNA, the CDR3 is TGTGCCAGCAGCTTACGGAGGGACCAAGAGACCCAGTACTTC.

The V gene is TRBV10-3, the J gene TRBJ2-3, with 7 nucleotides matching TRBD2. The CDR3 contains 15 residues. The J segment lost 3 bases and the V segment lost 2 bases, leaving 5 bases of the junction unmatched. Germline V CDR1 and CDR2: ENHRY, SYGVKD. CDR3 DNA sequence: TGTGCCATCAGTGAGGGCGGGAGAAGTACAGATACGCAGTATTTT. Its translation: CAISEGGRSTDTQYF.

The V call is TRBV4-1, the J call TRBJ2-7; TRBD1 agrees at 9 bases. The CDR3 has 15 residues. J was trimmed by 0 bases and V by 3 bases; bases with no gene match: 3. CDR1 and CDR2 (germline): MGHRA, YSYEKL. The CDR3 protein is CASSHRTGDSYEQYF. CDR3 bases: TGCGCCAGCAGCCACCGGACAGGGGACTCCTACGAGCAGTACTTC.

This sequence joins TRBV7-8 and TRBJ1-5, with D perhaps TRBD1 (5 bases). Germline values: CDR1 SGHVS, CDR2 FQNEAQ. V lost 0 bases to trimming and J lost 8 bases, with 8 bases between them. The CDR3 sequence is 13 residues long. Written as DNA, the CDR3 is TGTGCCAGCAGCTTAGCTCCAGGGAAGCCCCAGCATTTT. This codes for CASSLAPGKPQHF.

The genes are TRBV19 and TRBJ1-1, with D perhaps matching TRBD1 (6 bases). This CDR3 is 14 amino acids long. The V end lost 6 bases, the J end lost 0 bases, and 11 bases lay between the germline ends. Germline V lookup: CDR1 LNHDA, CDR2 SQIVND (reference sequence). In nucleotides, the CDR3 is TGTGCCAGTAGGTCGGACAGAATGAACACTGAAGCTTTCTTT. This gives the protein CASRSDRMNTEAFF.

J is TRBJ1-1 and V is TRBV5-1; D remains ambiguous. CDR1 and CDR2 from the germline V gene are SGHRS and YFSETQ. This CDR3 contains 15 residues. The V gene lost 2 bases and the J gene lost 0 bases, with 11 bases spanning the gap. The CDR3, as DNA: TGCGCCAGCAGCTTAGAGCCAGGTCTGAACACTGAAGCTTTCTTT. Its protein is CASSLEPGLNTEAFF.

A few counts support this clone. V gene TRBV28 combines with J gene TRBJ1-5; 7 bases align to TRBD1. The CDR3 extends over 14 amino acids. Germline-derived CDR1 and CDR2 are MDHEN and SYDVKM. V lost 2 bases, J lost 6 bases, and 4 bases stayed unmatched. The CDR3 region has the DNA TGTGCCAGCAGTTTAGAGGGGGCGTTTCAGCCCCAGCATTTT. Translated, it gives CASSLEGAFQPQHF. Full variable domain (outside the CDR3, taken from reference TRBV28 and TRBJ1-5): DVKVTQSSRYLVKRTGEKVFLECVQDMDHENMFWYRQDPGLGLRLIYFSYDVKMKEKGDIPEGYSVSREKKERFSLILESASTNQTSMYLCASSLEGAFQPQHFGDGTRLSIL.

V is TRBV29-1 and J is TRBJ1-2; maybe TRBD1 (6 bases). Trimming removed 2 bases at V and 2 bases at J, with 6 bases between. Germline CDR1 and CDR2: SQVTM and ANQGSEA. CDR3 length: 12 residues. CDR3: CSVETGNYGYTF. DNA for the CDR3: TGCAGCGTTGAAACAGGGAACTATGGCTACACCTTC.

The V and J genes are TRBV30 and TRBJ2-5; TRBD2 matches at 13 bases. CDR3 length: 15 amino acids. The V segment lost 4 bases and the J segment 2 bases; nucleotides outside the gene matches: 4. Germline V gene lookup returns CDR1 GTSNPN and CDR2 SVGIG (reference sequence). The chain's CDR3 is CAWMEGLAGQETQYF. CDR3 bases: TGTGCCTGGATGGAGGGACTAGCGGGGCAAGAGACCCAGTACTTC.